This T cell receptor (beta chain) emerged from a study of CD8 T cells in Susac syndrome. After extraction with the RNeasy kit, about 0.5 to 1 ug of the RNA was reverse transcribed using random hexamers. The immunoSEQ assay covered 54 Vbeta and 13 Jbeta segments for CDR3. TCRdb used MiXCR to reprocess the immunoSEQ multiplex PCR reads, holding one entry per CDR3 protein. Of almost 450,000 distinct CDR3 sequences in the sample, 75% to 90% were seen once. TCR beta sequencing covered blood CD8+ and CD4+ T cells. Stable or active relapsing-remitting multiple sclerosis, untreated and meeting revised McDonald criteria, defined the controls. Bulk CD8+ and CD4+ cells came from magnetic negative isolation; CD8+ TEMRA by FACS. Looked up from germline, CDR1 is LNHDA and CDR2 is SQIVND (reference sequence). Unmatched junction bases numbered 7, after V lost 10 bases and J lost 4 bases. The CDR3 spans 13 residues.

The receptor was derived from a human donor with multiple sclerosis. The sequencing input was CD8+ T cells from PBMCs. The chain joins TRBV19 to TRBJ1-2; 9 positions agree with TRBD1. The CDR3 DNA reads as TGTGCCACCCGGGGACAGGGAGGCTATGGCTACACCTTC. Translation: CATRGQGGYGYTF.